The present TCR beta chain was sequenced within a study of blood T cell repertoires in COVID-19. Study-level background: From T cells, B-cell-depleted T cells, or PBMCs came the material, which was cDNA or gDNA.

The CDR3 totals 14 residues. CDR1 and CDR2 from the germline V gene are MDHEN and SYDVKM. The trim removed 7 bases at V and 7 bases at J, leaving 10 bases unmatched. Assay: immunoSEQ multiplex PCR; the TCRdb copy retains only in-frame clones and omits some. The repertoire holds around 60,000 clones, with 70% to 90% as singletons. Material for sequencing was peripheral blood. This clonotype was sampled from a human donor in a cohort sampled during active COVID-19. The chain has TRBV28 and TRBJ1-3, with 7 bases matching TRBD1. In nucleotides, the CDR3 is TGTGCCAGCAACGATCCAGGGGGTGGTAACACCATATATTTT. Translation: CASNDPGGGNTIYF.